This section outlines one T cell receptor beta chain sequence together with its context. Its antigen is unknown. V was pared by 3 bases and J by 9 bases, with 24 bases between. Per germline, CDR1 KGHSH and CDR2 LQKENI. The CDR3 is 16 amino acids. This sample was included in a study of T cell responses to AZD1222 COVID-19 vaccine. Overall study: Second-dose recipients at about 4 or about 12 weeks were treated as one pooled group. Broader study findings: Baseline seropositivity characterized only a handful of AZD1222 recipients. Regions 160-218 and 743-854 held dominance among vaccine-associated CD4 TCRs, which spanned spike.

Some clones are missing from TCRdb's copy, which holds only in-frame ones; the method was immunoSEQ multiplex PCR. The table has around 120,000 clones, around 86% seen once. The source material was peripheral blood, sampled on day 0 of AZD1222 vaccination. This sequence originates from an adult in good health. V usage is TRBV18 and J usage is TRBJ2-7; D possibly corresponds to TRBD2 (6 bases). Here the CDR3 reads CASSPGIGGVEGVQYF. CDR3 nucleotide sequence: TGTGCCAGCTCACCCGGAATCGGCGGGGTGGAAGGAGTGCAGTACTTC.